Listed below are T cell receptor beta chains from one sample, sequenced in a study of T cells in Graves' hyperthyroidism and ophthalmopathy. TCRdb re-analysed the multiplex PCR reads in MiXCR, keeping a single row per CDR3 protein. The table lists some 770,000 distinct CDR3 sequences, 15% to 20% of them singletons. The sequencing sample was made of blood. These TCRs come from a man aged 18 to 29 with Graves' hyperthyroidism. The CDR3 runs from the conserved cysteine through the conserved F or W. A D gene is named only where the DNA matches it firmly. Some rows have no size entry. The others give once, few or many, or a class for an expanded clone.

v_call	d_call	clone_size	j_call	cdr3_aa	cdr3_nt
TRBV4-2	-	-	TRBJ1-6	CASSQDGQNSPLHF	TGTGCCAGCAGCCAAGATGGACAGAATTCACCCCTCCACTTT
TRBV2	TRBD2	few	TRBJ2-2	CTSKVAGANTGELFF	TGTACCAGCAAAGTAGCGGGAGCGAACACCGGGGAGCTGTTTTTT
TRBV10-3	TRBD1	-	TRBJ1-1	CAISEQGANTEAFF	TGTGCCATCAGTGAACAGGGGGCGAACACTGAAGCTTTCTTT
TRBV20-1	TRBD2	-	TRBJ2-5	CSAVSLREDQETQYF	TGCAGTGCCGTCTCTCTGCGGGAGGACCAAGAGACCCAGTACTTC
TRBV5-1	-	many	TRBJ1-1	CASSPTSTMNTEAFF	TGCGCCAGCAGCCCAACATCTACCATGAACACTGAAGCTTTCTTT
TRBV27	-	few	TRBJ1-4	CASSSLRAGEKLFF	TGTGCCAGCAGTTCCCTCAGGGCGGGGGAAAAACTGTTTTTT
TRBV10-2	TRBD1	-	TRBJ2-3	CASVPGGADTQYF	TGCGCCAGCGTTCCAGGGGGCGCAGATACGCAGTATTTT
TRBV16	-	-	TRBJ1-3	CASSQSPTGLSGNTIYF	TGTGCCAGCAGCCAATCGCCGACAGGATTAAGTGGAAACACCATATATTTT
TRBV12-3/TRBV12-4	-	many	TRBJ2-1	CASSFSGYNEQFF	TGTGCCAGCAGTTTCAGCGGCTACAATGAGCAGTTCTTC
TRBV6-1	TRBD1	many	TRBJ1-5	CATRQGEQPQHF	TGTGCCACCAGACAGGGCGAACAGCCCCAGCATTTT
TRBV27	-	-	TRBJ2-5	CASSPSRALSRGTQYF	TGTGCCAGCAGTCCATCCCGGGCCCTTAGTAGGGGGACCCAGTACTTC
TRBV7-9	-	many	TRBJ2-7	CASSPPRRALSGNSYEQYF	TGTGCCAGCAGCCCCCCACGGAGGGCCCTTTCTGGGAACTCCTACGAGCAGTACTTC
TRBV2	-	many	TRBJ2-3	CASSSLGWSTDTQYF	TGTGCCAGCAGTTCCTTAGGATGGAGCACAGATACGCAGTATTTT
TRBV20-1	-	many	TRBJ2-3	CSARYRAGYTDTQYF	TGCAGTGCTAGATATCGGGCGGGATACACAGATACGCAGTATTTT
TRBV18	TRBD1	-	TRBJ2-7	CASSPGQGLLEQYF	TGTGCCAGCTCCCCGGGACAGGGGCTTTTGGAGCAGTACTTC
TRBV6-2/TRBV6-3	-	-	TRBJ2-2	CASSFFQRMFF	TGTGCCAGCAGTTTTTTCCAGAGGATGTTTTTT
TRBV6-1	-	many	TRBJ1-1	CASRMGSTEAFF	TGTGCCAGCAGAATGGGTAGTACTGAAGCTTTCTTT
TRBV20-1	TRBD2	many	TRBJ2-7	CSALAGGSYEQYF	TGCAGTGCTCTAGCGGGAGGTTCCTACGAGCAGTACTTC
TRBV27	TRBD2	few	TRBJ2-7	CASSIRTSGYEQYF	TGTGCCAGCAGTATAAGGACTAGCGGGTACGAGCAGTACTTC
TRBV7-2	-	many	TRBJ2-7	CASSLVGGHEQYF	TGTGCCAGCAGCTTAGTGGGCGGGCACGAGCAGTACTTC
TRBV7-6	-	few	TRBJ2-5	CASSLASRGQEIQYF	TGTGCCAGCAGCTTAGCGTCGAGGGGTCAAGAGATCCAGTACTTC
TRBV30	-	many	TRBJ2-7	CAWASGRSSYEQYF	TGTGCCTGGGCCTCAGGGAGGAGCTCCTACGAGCAGTACTTC
TRBV6-6	-	-	TRBJ1-1	CASSYGRDPNTEAFF	TGTGCCAGCAGTTACGGCAGGGATCCGAACACTGAAGCTTTCTTT
TRBV28	-	few	TRBJ2-2	CAGGDRNTGELFF	TGTGCCGGGGGGGACAGAAACACCGGGGAGCTGTTTTTT
TRBV27	-	few	TRBJ1-5	CASSLSRRGEYSNQPQHF	TGTGCCAGCAGTTTATCGCGGCGAGGGGAATATAGCAATCAGCCCCAGCATTTT
TRBV20-1	TRBD1	-	TRBJ2-3	CSAMPGQYSNQPQYF	TGCAGTGCTATGCCGGGACAGTATAGCAATCAGCCCCAGTATTTT
TRBV5-1	TRBD1	-	TRBJ2-7	CASYQNPGQGPNEQYF	TGCGCAAGCTACCAAAATCCGGGACAGGGTCCCAATGAGCAGTACTTC
TRBV24-1	-	once	TRBJ2-3	CATSDPGTRDTQYF	TGTGCCACCAGTGACCCGGGCACCAGAGATACGCAGTATTTT
TRBV5-1	-	-	TRBJ2-1	CASSLAPPGSLVEQFF	TGCGCCAGCAGCTTGGCTCCTCCAGGATCCCTCGTTGAGCAGTTCTTC
TRBV19	-	-	TRBJ1-1	CASSIVAMNTEAFF	TGTGCCAGTAGTATAGTGGCTATGAACACTGAAGCTTTCTTT
TRBV6-1	-	few	TRBJ2-7	CASREGMDEQYF	TGTGCCAGCAGAGAGGGGATGGACGAGCAGTACTTC
TRBV20-1	TRBD2	few	TRBJ2-1	CSAPGLAGWEQFF	TGCAGTGCACCGGGACTAGCGGGCTGGGAGCAGTTCTTC
TRBV20-1	TRBD2	many	TRBJ2-1	CSAKISGSDYNEQFF	TGCAGTGCCAAAATTAGCGGGAGCGACTACAATGAGCAGTTCTTC
TRBV5-1	-	few	TRBJ2-5	CASSTGPRETQYF	TGCGCCAGCAGCACCGGGCCCCGGGAGACCCAGTACTTC
TRBV15	-	few	TRBJ2-5	CATSRDRSWAAQETQYF	TGTGCCACCAGCAGAGATAGAAGCTGGGCGGCACAAGAGACCCAGTACTTC
TRBV6-1	-	many	TRBJ1-3	CASSEGTASGNTIYF	TGTGCCAGCAGTGAGGGGACGGCGTCTGGAAACACCATATATTTT
TRBV7-6	-	-	TRBJ2-5	CASSLRSPVGETQYF	TGTGCCAGCAGCTTACGGTCGCCGGTTGGGGAGACCCAGTACTTC
TRBV30	-	few	TRBJ2-5	CAWMRVRRIGETQYF	TGTGCCTGGATGAGGGTTAGAAGAATTGGAGAGACCCAGTACTTC
TRBV28	-	many	TRBJ2-7	CASSSREYEQYF	TGTGCCAGCAGTTCCAGGGAGTACGAGCAGTACTTC
TRBV7-9	TRBD2	many	TRBJ2-1	CASSSWLAGNNEQFF	TGTGCCAGCAGCTCCTGGCTAGCGGGAAACAATGAGCAGTTCTTC
TRBV28	-	few	TRBJ2-7	CASSLVVRSYEQYF	TGTGCCAGCAGTTTAGTGGTTCGCAGCTACGAGCAGTACTTC